Listed below are T cell receptor beta chains from one sample, sequenced in a study of blood T cell repertoires in COVID-19. Assay used: immunoSEQ multiplex PCR; TCRdb lists only in-frame clones, some missing. The profile covers 70,000 to 100,000 clones, with approximately 80% appearing a single time and about 11% taken by the ten largest. The material sequenced was peripheral blood. These receptors all come from a human donor in a cohort sampled during active COVID-19. Each CDR3 is given with its conserved first and last residue. Fields, in order: V gene, clone size, CDR3 length, J gene, D gene, CDR3 DNA, CDR3 protein. A D gene is named only where the DNA matches it firmly. Clone size is not always given. Where it is, it says once, few, many or a class for expanded clones.

v_gene: TRBV2
abundance: NA
len: 14
j_gene: TRBJ2-7
d_gene: NA
CDR3nt: TGTGCCAGCATTCTGGCTAGCGTTAACTACGAGCAGTACTTC
CDR3aa: CASILASVNYEQYF

v_gene: TRBV6-5
abundance: NA
len: 13
j_gene: TRBJ2-7
d_gene: NA
CDR3nt: TGTGCCAGCAACCGGGTGGGTTCTGGGGAGCAGTACTTC
CDR3aa: CASNRVGSGEQYF

v_gene: TRBV27
abundance: many
len: 13
j_gene: TRBJ2-5
d_gene: NA
CDR3nt: TGTGCCAGCAGTTTAATTGGCTCAGAGACCCAGTACTTC
CDR3aa: CASSLIGSETQYF

v_gene: TRBV30
abundance: NA
len: 13
j_gene: TRBJ1-1
d_gene: NA
CDR3nt: TGTGCCTGGAGTGTACGGGGTACCACTGAAGCTTTCTTT
CDR3aa: CAWSVRGTTEAFF

v_gene: TRBV5-1
abundance: NA
len: 12
j_gene: TRBJ1-2
d_gene: NA
CDR3nt: TGCGCCAGCAGCTTGGAGGCAGGTGGCTACACCTTC
CDR3aa: CASSLEAGGYTF

v_gene: TRBV6-4
abundance: NA
len: 13
j_gene: TRBJ2-1
d_gene: NA
CDR3nt: TGTGCCAGCAGTGACAGGGTTAGCGGTAAGCAGTTCTTC
CDR3aa: CASSDRVSGKQFF

v_gene: TRBV21-1
abundance: NA
len: 15
j_gene: TRBJ1-2
d_gene: NA
CDR3nt: TGTGCCAGCCTTAAGGAGCGGGTAACTAACTATGGCTACACCTTC
CDR3aa: CASLKERVTNYGYTF

v_gene: TRBV14
abundance: NA
len: 15
j_gene: TRBJ2-7
d_gene: NA
CDR3nt: TGTGCCAGCAGCCCTCTAGAGCGGCCAGTCTACGAGCAGTACTTC
CDR3aa: CASSPLERPVYEQYF

v_gene: TRBV5-1
abundance: NA
len: 14
j_gene: TRBJ1-2
d_gene: TRBD1
CDR3nt: TGCGCCAGCGCCGGGACAGGAATTAACTATGGCTACACCTTC
CDR3aa: CASAGTGINYGYTF

v_gene: TRBV5-1
abundance: NA
len: 15
j_gene: TRBJ2-7
d_gene: NA
CDR3nt: TGCGCCAGCAGCTTAACTGGGGACAAAACCTACGAGCAGTACTTC
CDR3aa: CASSLTGDKTYEQYF

v_gene: TRBV2
abundance: NA
len: 11
j_gene: TRBJ2-1
d_gene: NA
CDR3nt: TGTGCCAGCGGGACATTCAATGAGCAGTTCTTC
CDR3aa: CASGTFNEQFF

v_gene: TRBV27
abundance: NA
len: 13
j_gene: TRBJ2-6
d_gene: NA
CDR3nt: TGTGCCAGCAGTTTCGCTGGGGCCAACGTCCTGACTTTC
CDR3aa: CASSFAGANVLTF

v_gene: TRBV7-9
abundance: NA
len: 12
j_gene: TRBJ2-7
d_gene: NA
CDR3nt: TGTGCCAGTACCGGGACAACCCTAGAGCAGTACTTC
CDR3aa: CASTGTTLEQYF

v_gene: TRBV6-2/TRBV6-3
abundance: once
len: 14
j_gene: TRBJ2-7
d_gene: TRBD1
CDR3nt: TGTGCCAGCAGTCGTGCGGGACAGGGAGACGAGCAGTACTTC
CDR3aa: CASSRAGQGDEQYF

v_gene: TRBV5-1
abundance: NA
len: 15
j_gene: TRBJ1-1
d_gene: NA
CDR3nt: TGCGCCAGCAGCTTCACTGGGGGCGCAGGCACTGAAGCTTTCTTT
CDR3aa: CASSFTGGAGTEAFF

v_gene: TRBV5-6
abundance: NA
len: 15
j_gene: TRBJ1-4
d_gene: NA
CDR3nt: TGTGCCAGCAGCTATTACACACCGGGATCGGAAAAACTGTTTTTT
CDR3aa: CASSYYTPGSEKLFF

v_gene: TRBV28
abundance: NA
len: 15
j_gene: TRBJ1-2
d_gene: NA
CDR3nt: TGTGCCAGCAGTTTGAACAGGGTCAGAGACTATGGCTACACCTTC
CDR3aa: CASSLNRVRDYGYTF

v_gene: TRBV30
abundance: NA
len: 15
j_gene: TRBJ2-2
d_gene: NA
CDR3nt: TGTGCCTGGAGTGGGGGCAGAACGAACACCGGGGAGCTGTTTTTT
CDR3aa: CAWSGGRTNTGELFF

v_gene: TRBV21-1
abundance: NA
len: 14
j_gene: TRBJ1-2
d_gene: NA
CDR3nt: TGTGCCAGCGGGGGACTTCAAGGGTACTATGGCTACACCTTC
CDR3aa: CASGGLQGYYGYTF

v_gene: TRBV25-1
abundance: NA
len: 13
j_gene: TRBJ2-2
d_gene: NA
CDR3nt: TGTGCCAGCACATCGGTGAACACCGGGGAGCTGTTTTTT
CDR3aa: CASTSVNTGELFF

v_gene: TRBV6-5
abundance: NA
len: 12
j_gene: TRBJ2-7
d_gene: NA
CDR3nt: TGTGCCAGCAGTTCGACTACAGGGGAGCAGTACTTC
CDR3aa: CASSSTTGEQYF

v_gene: TRBV5-1
abundance: NA
len: 20
j_gene: TRBJ2-6
d_gene: TRBD1
CDR3nt: TGCGCCAGCAGCTTCGCGTTGGGGACAGATACTTACTCTGGGGCCAACGTCCTGACTTTC
CDR3aa: CASSFALGTDTYSGANVLTF

v_gene: TRBV3-1/TRBV3-2
abundance: NA
len: 12
j_gene: TRBJ2-5
d_gene: NA
CDR3nt: TGTGCCAGCGGCTCCAGCGGTCCCAACATGTACTTC
CDR3aa: CASGSSGPNMYF

v_gene: TRBV7-8
abundance: once
len: 13
j_gene: TRBJ2-7
d_gene: NA
CDR3nt: TGTGCCAGCAGCCTGACAGAAACCTACGAGCAGTACTTC
CDR3aa: CASSLTETYEQYF

v_gene: TRBV7-2
abundance: NA
len: 18
j_gene: TRBJ2-1
d_gene: TRBD2
CDR3nt: TGTGCCAGCAGCTTAATGGCCGGCCTAGCGGCTTCCTACAATGAGCAGTTCTTC
CDR3aa: CASSLMAGLAASYNEQFF

v_gene: TRBV6-6
abundance: NA
len: 14
j_gene: TRBJ2-3
d_gene: NA
CDR3nt: TGTGCCAGCAACTGGGGGGTTAACGCAGATACGCAGTATTTT
CDR3aa: CASNWGVNADTQYF

v_gene: TRBV2
abundance: NA
len: 14
j_gene: TRBJ1-6
d_gene: TRBD1
CDR3nt: TGTGCCAGCAGCCAGGGACAGGCCTTGGGGACCCTCCACTTT
CDR3aa: CASSQGQALGTLHF

v_gene: TRBV11-3
abundance: NA
len: 15
j_gene: TRBJ2-2
d_gene: TRBD2
CDR3nt: TGTGCCAGCACCTTTCTAGCGGGAGTATCCGGGGAGCTGTTTTTT
CDR3aa: CASTFLAGVSGELFF

v_gene: TRBV7-9
abundance: NA
len: 14
j_gene: TRBJ2-7
d_gene: TRBD2
CDR3nt: TGTGCCAGCAGCTTGGGAGGGCTGACCCACGAGCAGTACTTC
CDR3aa: CASSLGGLTHEQYF

v_gene: TRBV6-6
abundance: NA
len: 13
j_gene: TRBJ2-1
d_gene: TRBD1
CDR3nt: TGTGCCAGCAGCGTAGACAGGGGTGGTGAGCAGTTCTTC
CDR3aa: CASSVDRGGEQFF

v_gene: TRBV30
abundance: NA
len: 13
j_gene: TRBJ1-2
d_gene: TRBD1
CDR3nt: TGTGCCTCTTCCGAAGGACAGGGTATGGGCTACACCTTC
CDR3aa: CASSEGQGMGYTF

v_gene: TRBV5-1
abundance: NA
len: 15
j_gene: TRBJ2-2
d_gene: TRBD2
CDR3nt: TGCGCCAGCCGCTTGACTAGCGGGAACACCGGGGAGCTGTTTTTT
CDR3aa: CASRLTSGNTGELFF

v_gene: TRBV2
abundance: NA
len: 16
j_gene: TRBJ1-5
d_gene: NA
CDR3nt: TGTGCCAGCAGTCCTACAGGGCCTTATAGCAATCAGCCCCAGCATTTT
CDR3aa: CASSPTGPYSNQPQHF

v_gene: TRBV3-1/TRBV3-2
abundance: NA
len: 17
j_gene: TRBJ2-3
d_gene: TRBD2
CDR3nt: TGTGCCAGCAGCCAAGACCGGCGGGGGGGCGGAGTCGATACGCAGTATTTT
CDR3aa: CASSQDRRGGGVDTQYF

v_gene: TRBV7-9
abundance: NA
len: 15
j_gene: TRBJ1-6
d_gene: NA
CDR3nt: TGTGCCAGCAGCTTAGGGGACAACCCCAATTCACCCCTCCACTTT
CDR3aa: CASSLGDNPNSPLHF

v_gene: TRBV13
abundance: NA
len: 15
j_gene: TRBJ1-6
d_gene: NA
CDR3nt: TGTGCCAGCAGCGCAGGCAGGGCCTATAATTCACCCCTCCACTTT
CDR3aa: CASSAGRAYNSPLHF

v_gene: TRBV3-1/TRBV3-2
abundance: NA
len: 19
j_gene: TRBJ2-3
d_gene: TRBD2
CDR3nt: TGTGCCAGCAGCCAAGAAAGGGGTCTAGCGGCGAAAAGCACAGATACGCAGTATTTT
CDR3aa: CASSQERGLAAKSTDTQYF

v_gene: TRBV29-1
abundance: NA
len: 11
j_gene: TRBJ1-2
d_gene: NA
CDR3nt: TGCAGCGTTGGGGAAGCGGATGGCTACACCTTC
CDR3aa: CSVGEADGYTF

v_gene: TRBV10-1
abundance: NA
len: 17
j_gene: TRBJ1-3
d_gene: TRBD1
CDR3nt: TGCGCCAGCAGTCTACGGGACAGGGATTCGTCTGGAAACACCATATATTTT
CDR3aa: CASSLRDRDSSGNTIYF

v_gene: TRBV28
abundance: NA
len: 14
j_gene: TRBJ2-7
d_gene: TRBD2
CDR3nt: TGTGCCAGCAGTTCAGGTAGCGGGAGCTACGAGCAGTACTTC
CDR3aa: CASSSGSGSYEQYF